These 21 T cell receptor beta chains were all obtained from the same sample, sequenced in a study of metastatic and nonmetastatic thyroid tumors (dated by TCRdb to the early 2020s). No treatment had been received by any patient before thyroid surgery. Receptor amplification or capture employed PCR. Instrument used: Illumina HiSeq 4000. TCRdb applied fastp at Q25 and MiXCR to the public reads, then kept only in-frame beta chains. For this sample the table gives around 30,000 clones, of which about 17% were detected only once. The top ten clonotypes cover 4.5% to 5.5% of the sample. The sample consisted of blood. These receptors were collected from a female donor with papillary thyroid cancer or a benign thyroid nodule (not recorded which). Some clones in this sample may be carry-over from other donors' samples.

This clone was seen ten or more times. The chain uses TRBV9 and TRBJ2-1, with D perhaps being TRBD1 or TRBD2 (5 bases each). Per germline, CDR1 SGDLS and CDR2 YYNGEE. Trimming stripped 2 bases from V and 6 bases from J, with 9 bases between. This CDR3 is built from 13 residues. DNA of the CDR3: TGTGCCAGCAGCGTCGGGGCGATCAATGAGCAGTTCTTC. This sequence encodes CASSVGAINEQFF.

This clone has a count of ten or more. V usage is TRBV13 and J usage is TRBJ2-3; possible D gene TRBD2, 6 bases. Germline CDR1 is PRHDT and CDR2 is FYEKMQ (reference sequence). V gave up 10 bases and J gave up 5 bases, with 25 bases separating them. CDR3 length equals 16 residues. CDR3 coding DNA: TGTGCCACCGCCCCGGGGGAGCGGGTGCCTGGAGATACGCAGTATTTT. This codes for CATAPGERVPGDTQYF.

This clone was seen repeatedly, ten times or more. V usage is TRBV10-3 and J usage is TRBJ2-5; D might be TRBD2 (6 bases). The CDR3 totals 14 residues. Trimming stripped 2 bases from V and 5 bases from J, with 12 bases between. CDR1 and CDR2 (germline): ENHRY, SYGVKD. The CDR3 DNA follows: TGTGCCATCAGTGAGGCGGGGATCGGGGAGACCCAGTACTTC. Residues: CAISEAGIGETQYF.

There are many counts of this clone. The V call is TRBV5-1, the J call TRBJ2-1, with 9 bases aligning to TRBD1. With 0 bases clipped from V and 7 bases from J, the junction kept 11 bases outside the gene matches. The CDR3 has 17 amino acids. CDR1 is SGHRS and CDR2 is YFSETQ in the germline V gene. CDR3 DNA: TGCGCCAGCAGCTTGGGGACAGGGGCCATGGAGGGGAATGAGCAGTTCTTC. Amino acids: CASSLGTGAMEGNEQFF.

This clone was seen many times. A read error is possible here, since a much larger clone lies one base away. The chain employs TRBV6-1 and TRBJ2-7; D not resolved. Trimming stripped 7 bases from V and 4 bases from J, with 20 bases between. The CDR3 runs to 15 residues. Germline-derived CDR1 and CDR2 are MNHNS and SASEGT. Here the CDR3 reads CASIRSHTSTYEQYF. The CDR3 DNA is TGTGCCAGCATCCGAAGCCACACGAGTACTTACGAGCAGTACTTC.

This chain connects TRBV5-1 to TRBJ1-3, with no clear D. Looked up from germline, CDR1 is SGHRS and CDR2 is YFSETQ. V lost 4 bases and J lost 6, with 17 bases in between. This CDR3 has 15 amino acids. CDR3 nucleotide sequence: TGCGCCAGCAGCGGTGGGGTGACCACTGAAAACACCATATATTTT. It codes for CASSGGVTTENTIYF.

V usage is TRBV7-3 and J usage is TRBJ2-7; TRBD1 aligns across 8 bases. The CDR3 covers 13 residues. Losses at the gene ends were 4 bases for V and 7 bases for J; bases not matched to a gene: 6. Germline CDR1 SGHTA, CDR2 FQGTGA. The CDR3 DNA follows: TGTGCCAGCAGCTCCGGACAGGGCGGGGAGCAGTACTTC. The encoded protein is CASSSGQGGEQYF.

This clone was seen ten or more times. A much larger clonotype is one base distant, so this may be a read error. J is TRBJ2-3 and V is TRBV24-1; no reliable D call. The CDR3 covers 16 residues. Trimming pared 4 bases from V and 5 bases from J, leaving 18 bases between. Per the germline V gene, CDR1 is KGHDR and CDR2 is SFDVKD. CDR3 loop: CATSDVHQWAKDTQYF. DNA for the CDR3: TGTGCCACCAGTGACGTGCATCAGTGGGCCAAAGATACGCAGTATTTT.

This clone appeared many times. The J gene is TRBJ2-7, the V gene TRBV4-3; the match to TRBD1 covers 11 bases. The CDR3 has 20 amino acids. V dropped 3 bases and J dropped 6; count of bases not matched to a gene: 22. CDR1 is LGHNA and CDR2 is YSLEER in the germline V gene. CDR3 region: CASSHLDRGRLAGGGVEQYF. CDR3 in DNA: TGCGCCAGCAGCCATTTGGACAGGGGGCGACTAGCTGGGGGCGGCGTCGAGCAGTACTTC.

This clone showed up just a few times. V usage is TRBV2 and J usage is TRBJ2-7, with D unresolved. V gave up 6 bases and J gave up 6 bases, with 18 bases separating them. The V gene's germline CDR1 is SNHLY and CDR2 FYNNEI. The CDR3 covers 14 residues. In nucleotides, the CDR3 is TGTGCCAGCAGCCTAATGCTGGGTTCGGTCGAGCAGTACTTC. Its translation: CASSLMLGSVEQYF.

J is TRBJ2-5 and V is TRBV28; TRBD2 matches 7 bases. After removal of 2 bases from V and 5 bases from J, the junction contained 11 bases not matched to a gene. Germline CDR1 MDHEN, CDR2 SYDVKM. The CDR3 runs to 16 residues. The CDR3 is CASSLTVGGIAETQYF. CDR3 DNA: TGTGCCAGCAGTTTAACCGTGGGGGGGATCGCGGAGACCCAGTACTTC.

At least ten counts were recorded for this clone. The chain has TRBV18 and TRBJ1-2, with TRBD1 matching over 7 bases. The CDR3 runs to 13 residues. Looked up from germline, CDR1 is KGHSH and CDR2 is LQKENI. With 2 bases clipped from V and 6 bases from J, the junction kept 3 bases outside the gene matches. The CDR3, as DNA: TGTGCCAGCTCACCAAACAGGGGCGATGGCTACACCTTC. The encoded protein is CASSPNRGDGYTF.

This sequence joins TRBV27 and TRBJ1-5, with D tentatively TRBD1 (5 bases). V lost 5 bases to trimming and J lost 8 bases, with 10 bases between them. CDR1 is MNHEY, CDR2 SMNVEV, per germline (reference sequence). CDR3 length: 12 amino acids. The chain's CDR3 is CASSDGGKPQHF. The CDR3 region has the DNA TGTGCCAGCAGTGACGGGGGGAAGCCCCAGCATTTT.

This chain connects TRBV30 to TRBJ2-2, with unresolved D. Germline assignment: CDR1 GTSNPN and CDR2 SVGIG (reference sequence). Trimming left V 6 bases short and J 2 bases short, with 13 bases between. The CDR3 spans 14 residues. Written as DNA, the CDR3 is TGTGCCTGTTTCCGGACGGTAAACACCGGGGAGCTGTTTTTT. Its protein is CACFRTVNTGELFF.

The V gene is TRBV20-1, the J gene TRBJ2-7, with D possibly matching TRBD1 (7 bases). Per germline, CDR1 DFQATT and CDR2 SNEGSKA (reference sequence). Trimming removed 5 bases from V and 7 bases from J, with 18 bases in between. The CDR3 spans 13 residues. The CDR3 DNA reads as TGCAGTGCTCACGACAGGGTGGGAGGAGAGCAGTACTTC. Its translation: CSAHDRVGGEQYF.

This clone was counted ten times or more. J is TRBJ2-5 and V is TRBV4-1; weak D call: TRBD2 (6 bases). Germline V CDR1 and CDR2: MGHRA, YSYEKL. Trimming took 0 bases from V and 2 from J, leaving 10 bases between them. The CDR3 extends over 15 amino acids. Here the CDR3 DNA reads TGCGCCAGCAGCCAAGAAGCTAGCGCGCAAGAGACCCAGTACTTC. Encoded protein: CASSQEASAQETQYF.

This clone was seen ten or more times. This chain links TRBV18 with TRBJ1-2, with D possibly matching TRBD1 (5 bases). CDR3 length equals 13 residues. Looked up from germline, CDR1 is KGHSH and CDR2 is LQKENI. Trimming left V 3 bases short and J 7 bases short, with 12 bases between. In DNA, the CDR3 is TGTGCCAGCTCACCTGCAGCTGGGGGTGGCTACACCTTC. This encodes CASSPAAGGGYTF. Variable domain in full (rest from reference TRBV18 and TRBJ1-2): NAGVMQNPRHLVRRRGQEARLRCSPMKGHSHVYWYRQLPEEGLKFMVYLQKENIIDESGMPKERFSAEFPKEGPSILRIQQVVRGDSAAYFCASSPAAGGGYTFGSGTRLTVV.

Concerning this clone: Without the conserved terminal phenylalanine or tryptophan, this CDR3 likely stems from a read error. It is unclear where the CDR3 begins or ends on the DNA, so no DNA is shown, and the CDR3 is as TCRdb lists it. The V and J genes are TRBV7-9 and TRBJ1-1; the DNA was not used to check the table's D call, TRBD1. Inclusive of both ends, the CDR3 amounts to 15 amino acids. The V gene's germline CDR1 is SEHNR and CDR2 FQNEAQ (reference sequence). The CDR3 region is CASSPPTGRNTEAFL.

This clone has a count of ten or more. The V and J genes are TRBV12-3 or TRBV12-4 and TRBJ1-6; 7 bases agree with TRBD1. V lost 3 bases and J lost 8; bases outside the gene matches: 7. CDR3 length: 15 amino acids. CDR3 amino acids: CASSFKTGWHSPLHF. As DNA, the CDR3 is TGTGCCAGCAGTTTTAAGACAGGGTGGCATTCACCCCTCCACTTT.

This clone showed up many times. The rearrangement uses TRBV20-1 and TRBJ2-3; maybe TRBD1 (6 bases). Per germline, CDR1 DFQATT and CDR2 SNEGSKA (reference sequence). V lost 0 bases and J lost 6, with 13 bases in between. The CDR3 runs 14 residues. CDR3 DNA: TGCAGTGCTAGAGAGGGGGCGGGTACCGATACGCAGTATTTT. It codes for CSAREGAGTDTQYF.

The chain couples TRBV7-9 to TRBJ1-5; no reliable D call. Germline V gives CDR1 SEHNR, CDR2 FQNEAQ (reference sequence). The CDR3 contains 14 residues. With 3 bases removed from V and 3 bases from J, the gap between germline ends came to 9 bases. The CDR3 spells CASSFDQNNQPQHF. As DNA, the CDR3 is TGTGCCAGCAGCTTTGATCAGAACAATCAGCCCCAGCATTTT.